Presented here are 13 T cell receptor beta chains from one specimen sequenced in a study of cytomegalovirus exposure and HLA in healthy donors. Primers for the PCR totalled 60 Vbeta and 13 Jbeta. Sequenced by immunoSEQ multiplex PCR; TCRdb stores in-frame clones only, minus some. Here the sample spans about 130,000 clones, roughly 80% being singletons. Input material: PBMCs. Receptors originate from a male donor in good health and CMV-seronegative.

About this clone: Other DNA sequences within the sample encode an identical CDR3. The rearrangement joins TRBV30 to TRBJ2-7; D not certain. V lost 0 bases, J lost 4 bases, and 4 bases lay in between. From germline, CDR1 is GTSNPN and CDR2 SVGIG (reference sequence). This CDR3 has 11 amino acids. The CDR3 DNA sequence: TGTGCCTGGAGTGTACTGTACGAGCAGTACTTC. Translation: CAWSVLYEQYF.

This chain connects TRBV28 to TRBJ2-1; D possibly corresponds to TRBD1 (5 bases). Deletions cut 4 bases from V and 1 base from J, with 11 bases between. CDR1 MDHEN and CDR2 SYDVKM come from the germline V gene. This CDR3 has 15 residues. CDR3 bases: TGTGCCAGCAGTTCCCTGCAGGGTTCCTACAATGAGCAGTTCTTC. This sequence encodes CASSSLQGSYNEQFF.

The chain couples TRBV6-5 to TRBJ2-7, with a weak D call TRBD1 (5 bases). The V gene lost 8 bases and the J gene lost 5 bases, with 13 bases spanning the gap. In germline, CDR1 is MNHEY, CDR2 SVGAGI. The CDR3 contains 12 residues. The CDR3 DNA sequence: TGTGCCAGCCGCGGCAGGGAAGACGAGCAGTACTTC. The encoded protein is CASRGREDEQYF.

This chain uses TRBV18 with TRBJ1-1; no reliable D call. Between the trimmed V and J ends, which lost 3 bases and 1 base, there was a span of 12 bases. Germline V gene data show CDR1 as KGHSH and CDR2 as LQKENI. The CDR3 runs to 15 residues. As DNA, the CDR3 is TGTGCCAGCTCACCTATAGGTGGAGAGAACACTGAAGCTTTCTTT. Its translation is CASSPIGGENTEAFF.

The CDR3 nucleotides read TGTGCCAGCAGCTTAGTTGGCAGGGCGGCGAGCAATCAGCCCCAGCATTTT. It translates to CASSLVGRAASNQPQHF. The chain carries TRBV7-2 and TRBJ1-5, with D tentatively TRBD1 (5 bases). The CDR3 is 17 amino acids. The V gene lost 1 base and the J gene lost 1 base, with 14 bases spanning the gap. Per the germline V gene, CDR1 is SGHTA and CDR2 is FQGNSA.

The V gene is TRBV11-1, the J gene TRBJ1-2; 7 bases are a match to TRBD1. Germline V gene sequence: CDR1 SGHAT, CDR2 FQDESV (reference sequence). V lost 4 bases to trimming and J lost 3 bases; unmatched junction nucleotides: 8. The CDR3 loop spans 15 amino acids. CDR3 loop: CASSSLGRGDYGYTF. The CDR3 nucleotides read TGTGCCAGCAGCTCGCTGGGCAGGGGGGACTATGGCTACACCTTC.

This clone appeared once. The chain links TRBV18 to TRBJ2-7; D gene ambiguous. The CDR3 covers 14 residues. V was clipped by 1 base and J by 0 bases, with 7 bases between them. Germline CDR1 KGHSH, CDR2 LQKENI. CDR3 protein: CASSPLPGSYEQYF. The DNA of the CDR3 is TGTGCCAGCTCACCACTCCCCGGCTCCTACGAGCAGTACTTC.

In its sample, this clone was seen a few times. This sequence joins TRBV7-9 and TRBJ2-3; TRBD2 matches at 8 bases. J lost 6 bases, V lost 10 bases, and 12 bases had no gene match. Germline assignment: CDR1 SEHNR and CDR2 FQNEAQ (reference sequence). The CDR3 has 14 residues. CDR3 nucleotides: TGTGCCACCGCTCGGGGGGGCCCTTCGGATACGCAGTATTTT. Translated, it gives CATARGGPSDTQYF.

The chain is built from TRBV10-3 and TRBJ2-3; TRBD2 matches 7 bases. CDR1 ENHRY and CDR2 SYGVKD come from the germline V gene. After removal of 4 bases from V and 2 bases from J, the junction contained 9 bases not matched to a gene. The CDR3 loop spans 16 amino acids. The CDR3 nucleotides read TGTGCCATCAGTGTGTCGGGAGGACCGGACACAGATACGCAGTATTTT. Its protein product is CAISVSGGPDTDTQYF.

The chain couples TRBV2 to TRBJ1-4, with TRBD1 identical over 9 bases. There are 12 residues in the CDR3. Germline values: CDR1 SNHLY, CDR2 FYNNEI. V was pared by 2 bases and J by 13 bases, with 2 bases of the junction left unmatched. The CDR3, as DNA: TGTGCCAGCAGTGAAACAGGGGGCATACTGTTTTTT. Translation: CASSETGGILFF.

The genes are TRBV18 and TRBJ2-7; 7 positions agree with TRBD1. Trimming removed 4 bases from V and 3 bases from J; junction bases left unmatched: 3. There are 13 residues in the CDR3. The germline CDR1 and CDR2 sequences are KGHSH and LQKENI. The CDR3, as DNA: TGTGCCAGCTCACTCTCAGGGGGCTACGAGCAGTACTTC. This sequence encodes CASSLSGGYEQYF.

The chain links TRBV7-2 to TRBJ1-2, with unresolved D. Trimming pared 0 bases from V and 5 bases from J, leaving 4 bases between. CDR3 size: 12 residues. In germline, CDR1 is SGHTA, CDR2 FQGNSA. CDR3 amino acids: CASSLAGYGYTF. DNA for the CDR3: TGTGCCAGCAGCTTAGCCGGGTATGGCTACACCTTC.

The CDR3 nucleotides are TGTGCCAGCAGCACCACTCTGGGCGATACCTACGAGCAGTACTTC. Protein sequence: CASSTTLGDTYEQYF. The rearrangement links TRBV21-1 to TRBJ2-7; TRBD1, the D gene given by the table, was not confirmed from the DNA. TRBV21-1 is described as a pseudogene. The CDR3 is 15 residues long.